This TCR beta chain was found in a study of early T cells in non-severe SARS-CoV-2 infection. Study at large: Investigators sequenced bulk RNA drawn from unsorted whole blood, and chains remained unpaired. General study findings and limits: Private and CD4 specificities were missed by VDJdb matching, skewed to anti-spike CD8.

Individual cDNA molecules received unique molecular identifiers. TCRdb re-analysed the 5' RACE reads in MiXCR, keeping a single row per CDR3 protein. The sample has roughly 70,000 distinct CDR3 sequences; less than 20% are singletons. Germline V CDR1 and CDR2: SGDLS, YYNGEE. V dropped 3 bases and J dropped 10; count of bases not matched to a gene: 10. The CDR3 is 16 residues long. This clonotype was recorded many times. Its antigen is not identified. Here the sequenced sample was whole blood, taken at baseline. The rearrangement links TRBV9 to TRBJ2-1, with 13 positions matching TRBD2. This sequence was found in an adult who was a healthcare worker with PCR-confirmed SARS-CoV-2 infection or an uninfected control (not recorded which). CDR3 residues: CASSAYTSGGAKEQFF. CDR3 bases: TGTGCCAGCAGCGCCTACACTAGCGGGGGGGCGAAAGAGCAGTTCTTC.